This T cell receptor (beta chain) was sequenced in a study of siplizumab effects on memory and regulatory T cells. Study-wide results and limits: Naive T cells looked more diverse than memory cells, and they looked like major contributors to the alloresponse.

This table comes from immunoSEQ multiplex PCR, and its TCRdb copy is limited to in-frame clones, with some not included. The sample lists approximately 100,000 clones; just over 90% were seen once. Germline V gives CDR1 MNHNY, CDR2 SVGAGI (reference sequence). J lost 3 bases, V lost 10 bases, and 5 bases had no gene match. The CDR3 runs to 12 residues. Turning to this clone: Its antigen is undetermined.

The sample taken for sequencing was Tregs sorted from blood. The clonotype was recovered from a human donor in good health. V and J are TRBV6-6 and TRBJ1-2; 7 bases map to TRBD1. The CDR3 coding sequence is TGTGCCACCCGGACAGGAGACTATGGCTACACCTTC. Encoded protein: CATRTGDYGYTF.